This record covers a single T cell receptor (beta chain). The source of the sample is a study of CD8 T cells in Susac syndrome. Study at large: When blood was drawn, the patients with Susac syndrome were therapy-naive, on corticosteroids, or on intravenous immunoglobulin alone.

CD8+ and CD4+ blood T cells underwent TCR beta sequencing. The CDR3 loop spans 12 amino acids. V gave up 7 bases and J gave up 0 bases, with 10 bases separating them. Germline CDR1 is SQVTM and CDR2 is ANQGSEA. Reverse transcription of roughly 0.5 to 1 ug RNA used random hexamers. By means of immunoSEQ multiplex PCR, TCR beta CDR3 spanning 54 Vbeta and 13 Jbeta underwent amplification. TCRdb ran MiXCR on the immunoSEQ multiplex PCR reads and lists one entry per CDR3 protein. Of approximately 190,000 distinct CDR3 sequences listed, around 95% are singletons. Material for sequencing was CD4+ T cells from PBMCs. The chain couples TRBV29-1 to TRBJ2-7; D gene unclear. The TCR originated in a human donor with Susac syndrome. The CDR3 protein is CSASGNSYEQYF. CDR3 nucleotides: TGCAGCGCCTCTGGGAACTCCTACGAGCAGTACTTC.